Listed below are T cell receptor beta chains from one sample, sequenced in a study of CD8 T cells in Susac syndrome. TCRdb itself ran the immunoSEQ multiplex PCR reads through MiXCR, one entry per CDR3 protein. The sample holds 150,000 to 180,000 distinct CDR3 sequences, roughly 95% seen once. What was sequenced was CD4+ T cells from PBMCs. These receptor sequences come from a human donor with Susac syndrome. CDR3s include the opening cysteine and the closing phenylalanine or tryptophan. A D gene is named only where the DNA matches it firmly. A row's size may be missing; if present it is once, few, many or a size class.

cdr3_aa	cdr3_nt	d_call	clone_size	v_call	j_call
CASSQRRGAGETQYF	TGTGCCAGCAGCCAGCGCCGCGGGGCCGGGGAGACCCAGTACTTC	.	.	TRBV3-1	TRBJ2-5
CASSQETAGALGGGELFF	TGTGCCAGCAGCCAAGAGACCGCGGGGGCTCTCGGGGGCGGGGAGCTGTTTTTT	.	.	TRBV4-2	TRBJ2-2
CSARDRGRLNTEAFF	TGCAGTGCTCGGGACAGGGGGCGATTGAACACTGAAGCTTTCTTT	TRBD1	.	TRBV20-1	TRBJ1-1
CASSLDRVSSHF	TGTGCCAGCAGCCTCGACAGGGTCTCGTCCCACTTC	TRBD1	.	TRBV2	TRBJ2-7
CSVGGGTYEQYF	TGCAGCGTTGGGGGGGGGACCTACGAGCAGTACTTC	TRBD2	.	TRBV29-1	TRBJ2-7
CASSPGRGNEKLFF	TGTGCCAGCAGCCCCGGAAGGGGTAATGAAAAACTGTTTTTT	.	.	TRBV3-1	TRBJ1-4
CATSDPRVNTGELFF	TGTGCCACCAGTGATCCCAGGGTAAACACCGGGGAGCTGTTTTTT	.	.	TRBV24-1	TRBJ2-2
CASSSGLANYGYTF	TGTGCCAGCAGCAGCGGGCTAGCTAACTATGGCTACACCTTC	.	.	TRBV7-8	TRBJ1-2
CASSWRGSYEQYF	TGCGCCAGCAGCTGGCGAGGTTCCTACGAGCAGTACTTC	.	.	TRBV5-1	TRBJ2-7
CSARTSGELFF	TGCAGTGCTCGGACCTCCGGGGAGCTGTTTTTT	.	.	TRBV20-1	TRBJ2-2
CASSPRTIINNEQFF	TGTGCCAGCAGCCCCAGAACAATAATCAACAATGAGCAGTTCTTC	.	.	TRBV5-8	TRBJ2-1
CASGQGPNEKLFF	TGCGCCAGCGGGCAGGGCCCTAATGAAAAACTGTTTTTT	.	once	TRBV5-1	TRBJ1-4
CASSSPGQGTNSPLHF	TGTGCCAGCAGCTCACCAGGACAGGGCACGAATTCACCCCTCCACTTT	TRBD1	.	TRBV7-9	TRBJ1-6
CSARGRSGYTF	TGCAGTGCTAGAGGACGCAGTGGCTACACCTTC	.	.	TRBV20-1	TRBJ1-2
CASSQRIYEQYF	TGTGCCAGCAGCCAGCGGATTTACGAGCAGTACTTC	.	.	TRBV3-1	TRBJ2-7
CSVEKGYEQYF	TGCAGCGTTGAGAAGGGCTACGAGCAGTACTTC	.	.	TRBV29-1	TRBJ2-7
CSVGETPYEQYF	TGCAGCGTTGGGGAAACCCCCTACGAGCAGTACTTC	.	.	TRBV29-1	TRBJ2-7
CSATGTTEQFF	TGCAGTGCTACGGGAACCACTGAGCAGTTCTTC	.	.	TRBV20-1	TRBJ2-1
CSTLGLGQGAGEQYF	TGCAGCACGCTGGGTTTGGGACAGGGGGCAGGGGAGCAGTACTTC	TRBD1	once	TRBV29-1	TRBJ2-7
CSANTGNQETQYF	TGCAGTGCAAACACCGGGAACCAAGAGACCCAGTACTTC	.	once	TRBV20-1	TRBJ2-5
CSATGIRGEKLFF	TGCAGTGCTACAGGGATAAGGGGTGAAAAACTGTTTTTT	.	.	TRBV20-1	TRBJ1-4
CASSEAGTDNEKLFF	TGTGCCAGCAGTGAAGCCGGGACGGATAATGAAAAACTGTTTTTT	.	.	TRBV25-1	TRBJ1-4
CASSLAGSGPYEQYF	TGTGCCAGCAGTTTAGCGGGGAGTGGACCCTACGAGCAGTACTTC	.	.	TRBV12-3/TRBV12-4	TRBJ2-7
CASSGGRTDTQYF	TGTGCCAGCAGCGGGGGGCGCACAGATACGCAGTATTTT	.	once	TRBV3-1	TRBJ2-3
CSATGQGSGFTYNSPLHF	TGCAGTGCTACCGGACAGGGGTCGGGGTTTACCTATAATTCACCCCTCCACTTT	TRBD1	once	TRBV20-1	TRBJ1-6
CSARVRGTDTQYF	TGCAGTGCTAGAGTGAGAGGTACAGATACGCAGTATTTT	.	.	TRBV20-1	TRBJ2-3
CASSRGLATGELFF	TGTGCCAGCAGCCGGGGCCTTGCCACCGGGGAGCTGTTTTTT	.	.	TRBV3-1	TRBJ2-2
CASSLNQPQHF	TGTGCCAGCAGCCTGAATCAGCCCCAGCATTTT	.	.	TRBV12-3/TRBV12-4	TRBJ1-5
CASNRGGRGLNEQYF	TGTGCCAGCAACCGGGGGGGCAGGGGGCTCAACGAGCAGTACTTC	.	.	TRBV27	TRBJ2-7
CASSLGTGRPQETQYF	TGCGCCAGCAGCTTGGGGACAGGGAGGCCCCAAGAGACCCAGTACTTC	TRBD1	.	TRBV5-1	TRBJ2-5
CASSDLAELEQFF	TGTGCCAGCAGTGATCTAGCGGAGTTGGAGCAGTTCTTC	TRBD2	.	TRBV25-1	TRBJ2-1
CASSLGSGGVNYGYTF	TGTGCCAGCAGTTTAGGGTCAGGGGGCGTAAACTATGGCTACACCTTC	TRBD1	.	TRBV12-3/TRBV12-4	TRBJ1-2